Below are 26 T cell receptor beta chains sequenced from a single sample in a study of cytomegalovirus exposure and HLA in healthy donors. PCR was performed using 60 Vbeta and 13 Jbeta primers. Repertoires were generated with immunoSEQ multiplex PCR, while TCRdb's copy carries only in-frame clones and drops some. The table lists 150,000 to 180,000 clones, more than 70% of them singletons. Sequenced sample: PBMCs. Receptors originate from a woman in her thirties or forties in good health and CMV-seropositive.

This rearrangement joins TRBV6-6 to TRBJ2-7; the match to TRBD1 covers 11 bases. The CDR3 is 15 amino acids. Trimming at V came to 6 bases and at J to 5 bases, leaving 9 bases not matched to a gene. CDR1 is MNHNY, CDR2 SVGAGI, per germline (reference sequence). In nucleotides, the CDR3 is TGTGCCAGCAGCGAACCGGGACAGGGGGTCCACGAGCAGTACTTC. It yields the protein CASSEPGQGVHEQYF.

This chain connects TRBV6-5 to TRBJ1-6; D uncertain. V was shortened by 5 bases and J by 7 bases, with 15 bases between the two germline ends. Looked up from germline, CDR1 is MNHEY and CDR2 is SVGAGI. CDR3 size: 15 residues. CDR3 loop: CASSTGSPRNSPLHF. The CDR3 DNA sequence: TGTGCCAGCAGTACCGGGAGCCCTCGAAATTCACCCCTCCACTTT.

The chain employs TRBV27 and TRBJ2-1, with D maybe TRBD2 (7 bases). Trimming shortened V by 8 bases and J by 6 bases, and 17 bases separated the two germline ends. Germline assignment: CDR1 MNHEY and CDR2 SMNVEV (reference sequence). The length of the CDR3 is 14 residues. CDR3 nucleotides: TGTGCCAGCGCCCTAGGGGGAGGGTTCAATGAGCAGTTCTTC. This gives the protein CASALGGGFNEQFF.

This clone showed up just once. The genes are TRBV28 and TRBJ2-5; TRBD1 agrees at 11 bases. Germline V gene sequence: CDR1 MDHEN, CDR2 SYDVKM. J lost 7 bases, V lost 5 bases, and 12 bases had no gene match. This CDR3 comprises 16 residues. The CDR3 coding sequence is TGTGCCAGCAGTGTATCGGGACAGGGGGTTCGTGGGACCCAGTACTTC. Translated, it gives CASSVSGQGVRGTQYF.

The chain joins TRBV6-5 to TRBJ1-1; D possibly corresponds to TRBD1 (6 bases). Trimming left V 0 bases short and J 5 bases short, with 13 bases between. Germline V gene lookup returns CDR1 MNHEY and CDR2 SVGAGI. The length of the CDR3 is 15 residues. In DNA, the CDR3 is TGTGCCAGCAGTTACTCTACAGGGAAGAGGACTGAAGCTTTCTTT. This translates into CASSYSTGKRTEAFF.

V usage is TRBV5-6 and J usage is TRBJ1-2; the D gene is possibly TRBD1 (6 bases). V was shortened by 4 bases and J by 7 bases, with 14 bases between the two germline ends. Germline V CDR1 and CDR2: SGHDT, YYEEEE. The CDR3 extends over 13 amino acids. The CDR3 DNA is TGTGCCAGCAGCCGGGACATCTCCAGTGGCTACACCTTC. This translates into CASSRDISSGYTF.

This CDR3 reads CASSVGLAGVERAQYF. The DNA of the CDR3 is TGTGCCAGCAGCGTAGGATTAGCGGGGGTCGAAAGGGCCCAGTACTTC. This sequence joins TRBV9 and TRBJ2-5; 9 bases agree with TRBD2. The CDR3 covers 16 residues. Per the germline V gene, CDR1 is SGDLS and CDR2 is YYNGEE. Unmatched junction bases numbered 12, after V lost 0 bases and J lost 9 bases.

CDR3 loop: CASSSVAVSTDTQYF. The CDR3 DNA follows: TGTGCCAGCAGCTCGGTCGCGGTTAGCACAGATACGCAGTATTTT. This chain joins TRBV7-9 and TRBJ2-3; the D is unclear. CDR1 and CDR2 from the germline V gene are SEHNR and FQNEAQ (reference sequence). V lost 4 bases to trimming and J lost 0 bases, with 11 bases between them. The length of the CDR3 is 15 residues. Filled out from reference TRBV7-9 and TRBJ2-3, the complete variable domain reads DTGVSQNPRHKITKRGQNVTFRCDPISEHNRLYWYRQTLGQGPEFLTYFQNEAQLEKSRLLSDRFSAERPKGSFSTLEIQRTEQGDSAMYLCASSSVAVSTDTQYFGPGTRLTVL.

The V and J genes are TRBV2 and TRBJ1-5; possibly TRBD1 for D (6 bases). Germline V gene data show CDR1 as SNHLY and CDR2 as FYNNEI. V lost 4 bases, J lost 5 bases, and 15 bases lay in between. The length of the CDR3 is 15 residues. Here the CDR3 DNA reads TGTGCCAGCAGTGTTAGCAGGGGAGGGTATCAGCCCCAGCATTTT. It specifies CASSVSRGGYQPQHF. The complete variable domain, with remaining parts taken from reference TRBV2 and TRBJ1-5, reads EPEVTQTPSHQVTQMGQEVILRCVPISNHLYFYWYRQILGQKVEFLVSFYNNEISEKSEIFDDQFSVERPDGSNFTLKIRSTKLEDSAMYFCASSVSRGGYQPQHFGDGTRLSIL.

V usage is TRBV7-8 and J usage is TRBJ2-7, with 7 bases identical to TRBD1. Germline CDR1 SGHVS, CDR2 FQNEAQ. The CDR3 totals 14 residues. V shed 3 bases, J shed 3 bases, and the junction held 5 bases outside the gene matches. The CDR3 reads CASSFKGTDYEQYF. The CDR3 coding sequence is TGTGCCAGCAGCTTTAAGGGGACAGACTACGAGCAGTACTTC.

As for this clone: The sample holds other DNA sequences that translate to the same CDR3. This chain connects TRBV15 to TRBJ2-7, with D perhaps matching TRBD1 (6 bases). The CDR3 totals 14 residues. CDR1 and CDR2 from the germline V gene are LNHNV and YYDKDF (reference sequence). V was clipped by 0 bases and J by 2 bases, with 8 bases between them. CDR3 protein: CATSRERGTYEQYF. DNA of the CDR3: TGTGCCACCAGCAGAGAAAGGGGGACCTACGAGCAGTACTTC.

CDR3: CASSTTSGTNTGELFF. CDR3 sequence (DNA): TGTGCCAGCAGCACGACTAGCGGGACGAACACCGGGGAGCTGTTTTTT. This chain connects TRBV7-3 to TRBJ2-2; 11 bases are shared with TRBD2. Unmatched junction bases numbered 2, after V lost 5 bases and J lost 0 bases. The CDR3 is made up of 16 amino acids. The V gene's germline CDR1 is SGHTA and CDR2 FQGTGA.

The chain is built from TRBV5-1 and TRBJ2-2; D is ambiguous. V was cut by 1 base and J by 5 bases, with 6 bases left in between. Germline V lookup: CDR1 SGHRS, CDR2 YFSETQ. The CDR3 spans 13 residues. CDR3 sequence: CASSLSVTGELFF. For the CDR3, the DNA is TGCGCCAGCAGCTTGAGCGTTACCGGGGAGCTGTTTTTT.

J is TRBJ1-1 and V is TRBV28, with 8 bases fitting TRBD1. With V trimmed by 5 bases and J by 7 bases, 12 bases remained unmatched. The germline V gene has CDR1 MDHEN and CDR2 SYDVKM. The CDR3 extends over 15 amino acids. Written as DNA, the CDR3 is TGTGCCAGCAGTCGTTCGAGACGGGACAGGCATGAAGCTTTCTTT. The encoded protein is CASSRSRRDRHEAFF.

This clone has only one observation. This rearrangement joins TRBV28 to TRBJ2-7; 10 bases line up with TRBD2. Germline trimming cut 4 bases from V and 4 bases from J; bases unmatched to any gene: 7. The CDR3 extends over 15 amino acids. Germline V CDR1 and CDR2: MDHEN, SYDVKM. CDR3 amino acids: CASSSGASGSYEQYF. In DNA form, the CDR3 reads TGTGCCAGCAGTTCCGGGGCTAGCGGGAGTTACGAGCAGTACTTC.

This clone was seen only a few times. This rearrangement joins TRBV6-1 to TRBJ1-5; D is unresolved. CDR1 is MNHNS and CDR2 is SASEGT in the germline V gene. V lost 4 bases and J lost 4, with 11 bases in between. The CDR3 runs 14 residues. In DNA form, the CDR3 reads TGTGCCAGCAGTGCGAACTCCAATAATCAGCCCCAGCATTTT. Translation: CASSANSNNQPQHF.

The chain has TRBV19 and TRBJ1-2; 7 bases are shared with TRBD1. The germline CDR1 and CDR2 sequences are LNHDA and SQIVND (reference sequence). J gave up 7 bases and V 1 base, and 3 bases lay outside the gene matches. This CDR3 comprises 13 residues. The CDR3 nucleotides read TGTGCCAGTAGTATAGCCCGGACAGGTGGCTACACCTTC. This sequence encodes CASSIARTGGYTF.

The rearrangement uses TRBV6-1 and TRBJ1-1, with 10 bases that match TRBD1. Germline V gene data show CDR1 as MNHNS and CDR2 as SASEGT. J lost 5 bases, V lost 5 bases, and 5 bases had no gene match. The CDR3 spans 14 residues. In nucleotides, the CDR3 is TGTGCCAGCAGTCCGACAGGGGGCCGTACTGAAGCTTTCTTT. Protein: CASSPTGGRTEAFF.

This clone appeared a single time. V is TRBV7-6 and J is TRBJ2-7; D unclear. The CDR3 runs 13 residues. Per the germline V gene, CDR1 is SGHVS and CDR2 is FNYEAQ. V lost 1 base, J lost 2 bases, and 6 bases lay in between. The CDR3 protein is CASSLDIAYEQYF. The DNA for the CDR3 is TGTGCCAGCAGCTTAGATATAGCCTACGAGCAGTACTTC.

The rearrangement links TRBV5-1 to TRBJ2-3, with a tentative D call TRBD1 (6 bases). This CDR3 spans 14 amino acids. Germline V gives CDR1 SGHRS, CDR2 YFSETQ. V lost 0 bases and J lost 1, with 6 bases in between. CDR3 in DNA: TGCGCCAGCAGCTTGGAGGGGGGCACAGATACGCAGTATTTT. Translating it yields CASSLEGGTDTQYF.

The rearrangement links TRBV2 to TRBJ1-2; D not resolved. Trimming shortened V by 5 bases and J by 5 bases, and 18 bases separated the two germline ends. The CDR3 length is 15 residues. Germline assignment: CDR1 SNHLY and CDR2 FYNNEI. CDR3: CASSSTKTARYGYTF. The CDR3 DNA reads TGTGCCAGCAGTTCCACTAAGACGGCTAGGTATGGCTACACCTTC.

The V and J genes are TRBV28 and TRBJ1-2; 9 bases agree with TRBD1. The ends lost 3 bases at V and 6 bases at J; junction bases unmatched: 2. Per germline, CDR1 MDHEN and CDR2 SYDVKM. There are 13 residues in the CDR3. CDR3 amino acids: CASSFGTGNGYTF. The CDR3 nucleotides are TGTGCCAGCAGTTTCGGGACAGGGAATGGCTACACCTTC.

V is TRBV19 and J is TRBJ2-7, with 12 bases aligning to TRBD2. This CDR3 has 14 residues. Trimming took 5 bases from V and 6 from J; bases not matched to a gene: 5. Germline CDR1 LNHDA, CDR2 SQIVND (reference sequence). This CDR3 reads CASSVTSGSGEQYF. CDR3 DNA: TGTGCCAGTAGTGTGACTAGCGGGAGTGGCGAGCAGTACTTC.

V is TRBV6-5 and J is TRBJ2-2, with D maybe TRBD2 (6 bases). The CDR3 runs to 16 residues. V was shortened by 2 bases and J by 0 bases, with 10 bases between the two germline ends. Germline CDR1 is MNHEY and CDR2 is SVGAGI. CDR3 nucleotide sequence: TGTGCCAGCAGTTACGAAGCGGGTCCGAACACCGGGGAGCTGTTTTTT. Its protein product is CASSYEAGPNTGELFF.

V gene TRBV6-1 combines with J gene TRBJ2-4, with 10 bases identical to TRBD1. Per germline, CDR1 MNHNS and CDR2 SASEGT. The CDR3 is made up of 15 amino acids. Trimming cost V 2 bases and J 9 bases; bases outside gene matches: 7. The CDR3 sequence: CASSEIGQGVSIQYF. The CDR3 nucleotides are TGTGCCAGCAGTGAAATAGGACAGGGGGTGAGCATTCAGTACTTC.

V is TRBV7-9 and J is TRBJ2-1, with 12 bases identical to TRBD2. Germline CDR1 SEHNR, CDR2 FQNEAQ (reference sequence). This CDR3 has 16 residues. The V and J ends lost 6 bases and 10 bases, in that order; junction bases with no gene match: 13. The CDR3, as DNA: TGTGCCAGCAGACCTTTACTAGCGGGAGGACCCGGGGAGCAGTTCTTC. This encodes CASRPLLAGGPGEQFF.